This T cell receptor (beta chain) was profiled in a study of T-cell reconstitution after alpha-beta-depleted transplantation in children. Study-wide results and caveats: Certain patients had high TCRbeta diversity at day 60, and it came from recipient T cells and thymic progenitors that survived.

Preparation of the TCRbeta library involved a method that used unique molecular identifiers. TCRdb processed the PCR reads anew with MiXCR; each CDR3 protein has one entry. The table shows 580,000 or so distinct CDR3 sequences, with roughly 23% occurring only once. This clonotype has only a few counts. Its antigen is not known. The source was PBMCs, mostly from graft donor cells, collected 360 days after TCRalphabeta/CD19-depleted stem cell transplant. The clonotype originates from a boy under two years old who had a stem cell transplant for acute myeloid leukemia, so the T cells may come from the graft donor.

Here the CDR3 reads CAIKRGEGNEQFF. In DNA form, the CDR3 reads TGTGCCATCAAGCGGGGGGAGGGCAATGAGCAGTTCTTC. The V and J genes are TRBV10-3 and TRBJ2-1; TRBD2 agrees at 9 bases. The CDR3 is 13 residues long. The trim removed 7 bases at V and 6 bases at J, leaving 4 bases unmatched. CDR1 is ENHRY, CDR2 SYGVKD, per germline.